A selection of T cell receptor beta chains follows, all from one sample in a study of cytomegalovirus exposure and HLA in healthy donors. Method: immunoSEQ multiplex PCR; TCRdb's copy keeps in-frame clones and lacks some. The sample includes 150,000 to 200,000 clones, 80% seen only once; the top ten take 13% to 15%. The sample comprised PBMCs. All receptors come from a woman between 40 and 55 years old in good health and CMV-seronegative. Each CDR3 is given with its conserved first and last residue. The D gene is left open where the match is weak. For some rows the clone size is stated as once, few or many, or as a class when expanded; others skip it.

clone_size	j_call	v_call	d_call	cdr3_nt	cdr3_aa
few	TRBJ2-5	TRBV6-1	TRBD1	TGTGCCAGCAGTGAATGGGGACAGGGGGAATTGTATGAGACCCAGTACTTC	CASSEWGQGELYETQYF
-	TRBJ2-7	TRBV19	TRBD1	TGTGCCAGTAGTATCAACGGACAGGGTGGGTACGAGCAGTACTTC	CASSINGQGGYEQYF
-	TRBJ1-1	TRBV19	-	TGTGCCAGTAAAAATAAGGAGAGGGAAGGGTGGACTGAAGCTTTCTTT	CASKNKEREGWTEAFF
few	TRBJ2-7	TRBV4-1	-	TGCGCCAGCAGCCAAGATTCCTCCTATGCACTCCTACGAAGGGGAGAGCAGTACTTC	CASSQDSSYALLRRGEQYF
-	TRBJ2-4	TRBV19	-	TGTGCCAGTAGTCCGACGGGAGCCAAAAACAGTCAGTACTTC	CASSPTGAKNSQYF
few	TRBJ2-1	TRBV7-2	TRBD2	TGTGCCAGCAGCTTAGGCCAGGGACTAGCGGTTTACAATGAGCAGTTCTTC	CASSLGQGLAVYNEQFF
-	TRBJ1-4	TRBV21-1	-	TGTGCCAGCAGCAAAATGCGAGGGCGTGAAACTAATGAAAAACTGTTTTTT	CASSKMRGRETNEKLFF
once	TRBJ2-7	TRBV5-4	-	TGTGCCAGCAGCTTGAATCACTACGAGCAGTACTTC	CASSLNHYEQYF
once	TRBJ2-7	TRBV19	-	TGTGCCAGTAGTAGTCGGGGGAGCAACTACGAGCAGTACTTC	CASSSRGSNYEQYF
-	TRBJ2-7	TRBV6-6	-	TGTGCCAGCAGGTCAGGGGCCTACGAGCAGTACTTC	CASRSGAYEQYF
-	TRBJ2-1	TRBV7-9	TRBD1	TGTGCCAGCAGCTTGACAGGGACGATAGATGAGCAGTTCTTC	CASSLTGTIDEQFF
-	TRBJ2-7	TRBV19	-	TGTGCCAGTAGGATTAATACAGGGACCTACGAGCAGTACTTC	CASRINTGTYEQYF
-	TRBJ1-5	TRBV6-1	-	TGTGCCAGCACTGCGACTGGCAGAGGAAATCAGCCCCAGCATTTT	CASTATGRGNQPQHF
-	TRBJ2-5	TRBV29-1	-	TGCAGCGTTGGGGCAGGGGAGACCCAGTACTTC	CSVGAGETQYF
-	TRBJ1-2	TRBV28	TRBD1	TGTGCCAGCAGTTTATCGGGAGGGGACAGGGCGGTCGGCTACACCTTC	CASSLSGGDRAVGYTF
-	TRBJ2-5	TRBV27	TRBD2	TGTGCCAGCAGTTTAGTATGGACTAGCGGGAGAGAGACCCAGTACTTC	CASSLVWTSGRETQYF
-	TRBJ1-1	TRBV7-9	TRBD1	TGTTCCAGCAGCTTACCACGGGGACAGGGCGAAACTGAAGCTTTCTTT	CSSSLPRGQGETEAFF
-	TRBJ1-1	TRBV20-1	-	TGCAGTGCTGGCCGACAAGCTGAAGCTTTCTTT	CSAGRQAEAFF
-	TRBJ2-1	TRBV2	TRBD2	TGTGCCAGCAGTGCAGCGGGGGGGAACAATGAGCAGTTCTTC	CASSAAGGNNEQFF
-	TRBJ2-1	TRBV7-2	TRBD1	TGTGCCAGCAGCACCGGCACCTTCCGGGACAGAAATTACAATGAGCAGTTCTTC	CASSTGTFRDRNYNEQFF
-	TRBJ1-1	TRBV28	-	TGTGCCAGCAGTTTAGTGCAGGGCAACACTGAAGCTTTCTTT	CASSLVQGNTEAFF
-	TRBJ2-7	TRBV11-2	-	TGTGCCAGCAGCTTGGGCGGGCTCTCCTACGAGCAGTACTTC	CASSLGGLSYEQYF
-	TRBJ1-2	TRBV29-1	TRBD1	TGCAGCGTTGAAGGACAGGGGGCTGGCTACACCTTC	CSVEGQGAGYTF
-	TRBJ2-1	TRBV27	TRBD2	TGTGCCAGCAGCCCGACTAGCGCACATGAGCAGTTCTTC	CASSPTSAHEQFF